The 28 T cell receptor beta chains given below trace back to one sample, sequenced in a study of shared clonotypes between healthy human individuals. Clones were read by immunoSEQ multiplex PCR, and TCRdb kept only the in-frame ones, dropping some. The profile shows around 1.1 million clones, 60% to 80% of them singletons. Sequencing was performed on memory CD4+ T cells from PBMCs. The subset is: CD45RA-negative fraction. The receptors come from a man aged 18 to 35 in good health. Some clones in this sample may be carry-over from other donors' samples.

The chain is built from TRBV5-1 and TRBJ2-1, with TRBD1 matching 8 bases. V gave up 5 bases and J gave up 0 bases; unmatched junction bases: 7. The CDR3 contains 16 residues. The germline gives CDR1 SGHRS, CDR2 YFSETQ. In nucleotides, the CDR3 is TGCGCCAGCAGACGACAGGGGACCGGCTCCTACAATGAGCAGTTCTTC. It is translated as CASRRQGTGSYNEQFF.

This chain uses TRBV5-4 with TRBJ2-5; 7 positions agree with TRBD1. Germline lookup yields CDR1 SGHNT and CDR2 YYREEE (reference sequence). The V gene end was trimmed by 5 bases and the J gene end by 3 bases; junction bases not matched to a gene: 4. The CDR3 consists of 13 residues. CDR3 sequence: CASSRGLKETQYF. The CDR3 nucleotides are TGTGCCAGCAGTAGGGGGCTTAAAGAGACCCAGTACTTC. The full variable domain, with the rest looked up from reference TRBV5-4 and TRBJ2-5, is ETGVTQSPTHLIKTRGQQVTLRCSSQSGHNTVSWYQQALGQGPQFIFQYYREEENGRGNFPPRFSGLQFPNYSSELNVNALELDDSALYLCASSRGLKETQYFGPGTRLLVL.

The CDR3 spells CASSRTGQGGNTGELFF. The CDR3 region has the DNA TGCGCCAGCAGCCGCACCGGACAGGGCGGAAACACCGGGGAGCTGTTTTTT. The chain has TRBV5-1 and TRBJ2-2; 8 nucleotides align to TRBD1. The CDR3 loop spans 17 amino acids. With 4 bases clipped from V and 2 bases from J, the junction kept 10 bases outside the gene matches. Germline V gene lookup returns CDR1 SGHRS and CDR2 YFSETQ.

The V call is TRBV4-2, the J call TRBJ2-2, with 11 bases that match TRBD2. The germline V gene encodes CDR1 LGHNA and CDR2 YNFKEQ. The CDR3 spans 19 residues. With V trimmed by 0 bases and J by 3 bases, 9 bases remained unmatched. The CDR3 DNA reads TGTGCCAGCAGCCAAGATGGGCTAGCGGGAGGAAGGTACACCGGGGAGCTGTTTTTT. Amino acids: CASSQDGLAGGRYTGELFF.

V gene TRBV30 combines with J gene TRBJ1-6; D might be TRBD1 (5 bases). This CDR3 contains 13 residues. The V end lost 3 bases, the J end lost 9 bases, and 12 bases lay between the germline ends. CDR1 and CDR2 (germline): GTSNPN, SVGIG (reference sequence). The CDR3: CAWRDSGTSPLHF. The CDR3 DNA reads as TGTGCCTGGAGAGACAGTGGGACTTCACCCCTCCACTTT. Full variable domain (rest looked up from reference TRBV30 and TRBJ1-6): SQTIHQWPATLVQPVGSPLSLECTVEGTSNPNLYWYRQAAGRGLQLLFYSVGIGQISSEVPQNLSASRPQDRQFILSSKKLLLSDSGFYLCAWRDSGTSPLHFGNGTRLTVT.

This chain joins TRBV7-2 and TRBJ1-1, with D tentatively TRBD1 (5 bases). V lost 3 bases and J 1 base, leaving 9 bases between the germline ends. This CDR3 is 14 amino acids long. Germline CDR1 is SGHTA and CDR2 is FQGNSA. In nucleotides, the CDR3 is TGTGCCAGCAGCTTCCAGGGAGGGAACACTGAAGCTTTCTTT. Amino acid sequence: CASSFQGGNTEAFF.

This chain connects TRBV19 to TRBJ2-1; TRBD1 matches 9 bases. Unmatched junction bases numbered 5, after V lost 1 base and J lost 10 bases. Germline lookup yields CDR1 LNHDA and CDR2 SQIVND (reference sequence). This CDR3 comprises 14 residues. CDR3 protein: CASSIGQGVAEQFF. The CDR3 DNA sequence: TGTGCCAGTAGTATAGGACAGGGGGTTGCCGAGCAGTTCTTC.

This clone was counted once. Because the CDR3's place on the DNA is in doubt, the DNA is left out and the CDR3 is given as listed by TCRdb. The V call is TRBV27, the J call TRBJ2-7; the D call in the table, TRBD1, was not verified against the DNA. Counting both end residues, the CDR3 totals 12 amino acids. Per germline, CDR1 MNHEY and CDR2 SMNVEV (reference sequence). The CDR3 reads CASSQWGRGTYF.

V and J are TRBV5-1 and TRBJ2-1; perhaps TRBD1 as D (5 bases). Trimming took 4 bases from V and 3 from J, leaving 14 bases between them. The germline V gene has CDR1 SGHRS and CDR2 YFSETQ. The CDR3 covers 15 residues. The CDR3 region has the DNA TGCGCCAGCAGCCGAACTTCTGACAGCTACAATGAGCAGTTCTTC. It yields the protein CASSRTSDSYNEQFF.

As for this clone: This specimen includes other DNA sequences encoding the same CDR3. The chain recombines TRBV5-1 with TRBJ1-3; 8 bases are a match to TRBD1. Germline V gives CDR1 SGHRS, CDR2 YFSETQ. With V trimmed by 3 bases and J by 4 bases, 6 bases remained unmatched. This CDR3 spans 15 amino acids. CDR3 sequence reads: CASSSGQGAGNTIYF. DNA for the CDR3: TGCGCCAGCAGCTCAGGACAGGGCGCCGGAAACACCATATATTTT.

This clone appeared once. This rearrangement joins TRBV28 to TRBJ2-3; D is unclear. The CDR3 extends over 15 amino acids. Per germline, CDR1 MDHEN and CDR2 SYDVKM. Trimming removed 6 bases at V and 1 base at J, with 14 bases between. CDR3 loop: CASSTPGLGTDTQYF. Here the CDR3 DNA reads TGTGCCAGCAGCACCCCCGGGTTGGGCACAGATACGCAGTATTTT.

This rearrangement joins TRBV2 to TRBJ2-5, with TRBD1 identical over 8 bases. The V segment lost 5 bases and the J segment 7 bases; nucleotides outside the gene matches: 21. CDR1 and CDR2 from the germline V gene are SNHLY and FYNNEI. The CDR3 sequence is 18 residues long. The CDR3 bases are TGTGCCAGCAGTACCCCCGTAACGAGGGGACAGGACGAGGGGACCCAGTACTTC. This sequence encodes CASSTPVTRGQDEGTQYF.

This clone turned up a few times. The same CDR3 is also encoded by other DNA sequences in this sample. The gene calls are TRBV10-3 and TRBJ1-5; D is unclear. The V end was cut by 0 bases, the J end by 5 bases, with 5 bases between. The CDR3 is 13 amino acids. Germline assignment: CDR1 ENHRY and CDR2 SYGVKD. DNA of the CDR3: TGTGCCATCAGTGAGTCGACGGATCAGCCCCAGCATTTT. It encodes CAISESTDQPQHF.

The chain joins TRBV11-2 to TRBJ2-3; 8 bases are a match to TRBD2. The V gene end was trimmed by 0 bases and the J gene end by 5 bases; junction bases not matched to a gene: 7. CDR1 is SGHAT, CDR2 FQNNGV, per germline. The CDR3 consists of 16 residues. The CDR3, as DNA: TGTGCCAGCAGCTTAGAACCCGGGGGGGGAAGAGATACGCAGTATTTT. Protein: CASSLEPGGGRDTQYF.

The CDR3 loop reads CASSIGGTGNPGELFF. CDR3 in DNA: TGTGCCAGTAGTATAGGAGGGACAGGGAATCCCGGGGAGCTGTTTTTT. The gene calls are TRBV19 and TRBJ2-2; 9 bases are shared with TRBD1. The CDR3 has 16 residues. Unmatched junction bases numbered 6, after V lost 1 base and J lost 6 bases. The germline CDR1 and CDR2 sequences are LNHDA and SQIVND (reference sequence).

The J gene is TRBJ2-5, the V gene TRBV9; no reliable D call. This CDR3 contains 14 residues. V was clipped by 0 bases and J by 2 bases, with 8 bases between them. Looked up from germline, CDR1 is SGDLS and CDR2 is YYNGEE. The DNA of the CDR3 is TGTGCCAGCAGCGTAGAGGGTAGGCAAGAGACCCAGTACTTC. Protein sequence: CASSVEGRQETQYF.

The chain has TRBV6-1 and TRBJ2-2; D may match TRBD1 or TRBD2 (5 bases each). The V gene lost 8 bases and the J gene lost 2 bases, with 15 bases spanning the gap. The CDR3 totals 15 residues. CDR1 is MNHNS, CDR2 SASEGT, per germline. CDR3 region: CASQTGTLNTGELFF. In DNA form, the CDR3 reads TGTGCCAGCCAGACCGGGACCCTAAACACCGGGGAGCTGTTTTTT.

This chain joins TRBV7-3 and TRBJ2-5; no firm D call. Germline CDR1 and CDR2: SGHTA and FQGTGA. The CDR3 loop spans 13 amino acids. Trimming left V 3 bases short and J 2 bases short, with 7 bases between. CDR3 amino acids: CASSFLGQETQYF. CDR3 nucleotide sequence: TGTGCCAGCAGCTTTTTAGGACAAGAGACCCAGTACTTC.

The CDR3 DNA is TGTGCCAGCAGCGTACAGCAGGTATCCACTGAGCAGTTCTTC. Translating gives CASSVQQVSTEQFF. V usage is TRBV9 and J usage is TRBJ2-1, with D uncertain. Trimming cost V 1 base and J 9 bases, with 14 bases left between them. This CDR3 comprises 14 residues. Per the germline V gene, CDR1 is SGDLS and CDR2 is YYNGEE.

The rearrangement joins TRBV4-2 to TRBJ2-5; D remains ambiguous. Trimming shortened V by 1 base and J by 2 bases, and 11 bases separated the two germline ends. In germline, CDR1 is LGHNA, CDR2 YNFKEQ. The CDR3 length is 15 residues. Written as DNA, the CDR3 is TGTGCCAGCAGCCAAGGGACGCCAATTCAAGAGACCCAGTACTTC. This codes for CASSQGTPIQETQYF.

This clone was seen once. V and J are TRBV6-5 and TRBJ2-7; D gene uncertain. V was cut by 6 bases and J by 3 bases, with 15 bases left in between. Germline CDR1 and CDR2: MNHEY and SVGAGI. This CDR3 has 14 residues. The CDR3, as DNA: TGTGCCAGCAGGCGACGACTGGAACTCTACGAGCAGTACTTC. Encoded protein: CASRRRLELYEQYF.

In its sample, this clone was seen a few times. The chain joins TRBV6-1 to TRBJ1-5; 10 bases match TRBD1. After removal of 6 bases from V and 5 bases from J, the junction contained 4 bases not matched to a gene. The CDR3 spans 14 residues. Germline V CDR1 and CDR2: MNHNS, SASEGT. The CDR3 here is CASRDRGLYQPQHF. The DNA for the CDR3 is TGTGCCAGCAGGGACAGGGGGTTGTATCAGCCCCAGCATTTT.

The chain is built from TRBV7-2 and TRBJ1-3, with a possible D match to TRBD1 (5 bases). Germline assignment: CDR1 SGHTA and CDR2 FQGNSA. The CDR3 has 16 residues. V gave up 1 base and J gave up 5 bases, with 15 bases separating them. For the CDR3, the DNA is TGTGCCAGCAGCTTAGAGCCCCAGGGTATTAGAAACACCATATATTTT. It codes for CASSLEPQGIRNTIYF. The entire variable domain, with the rest obtained from reference TRBV7-2 and TRBJ1-3, is as follows: GAGVSQSPSNKVTEKGKDVELRCDPISGHTALYWYRQSLGQGLEFLIYFQGNSAPDKSGLPSDRFSAERTGGSVSTLTIQRTQQEDSAVYLCASSLEPQGIRNTIYFGEGSWLTVV.

CDR3 residues: CASTDTAGGYF. CDR3 bases: TGTGCCAGCACCGATACAGCGGGGGGGTACTTC. The V and J genes are TRBV2 and TRBJ2-7, with TRBD2 identical over 9 bases. The V gene end was trimmed by 7 bases and the J gene end by 12 bases; junction bases not matched to a gene: 7. Germline CDR1 and CDR2: SNHLY and FYNNEI. The CDR3 contains 11 residues.

A single count supports this clone. This chain links TRBV6-6 with TRBJ1-5; D gene uncertain. Germline-derived CDR1 and CDR2 are MNHNY and SVGAGI (reference sequence). The CDR3 is 13 residues long. V lost 6 bases, J lost 6 bases, and 12 bases lay in between. This chain's CDR3 is CASRGRESQPQHF. CDR3 in DNA: TGTGCCAGCAGAGGCCGGGAGTCTCAGCCCCAGCATTTT.

As regards this clone: Other DNA sequences in this sample translate to the same CDR3. The chain links TRBV5-1 to TRBJ1-4, with D possibly matching TRBD1 (6 bases). The CDR3 sequence is 14 residues long. CDR1 and CDR2 from the germline V gene are SGHRS and YFSETQ. V lost 0 bases, J lost 5 bases, and 8 bases lay in between. The CDR3 here is CASSLGQGNEKLFF. CDR3 nucleotides: TGCGCCAGCAGCTTGGGCCAGGGGAATGAAAAACTGTTTTTT.

This clone was detected a few times. The V and J genes are TRBV6-1 and TRBJ1-2; 8 bases fit TRBD1. The CDR3 extends over 14 amino acids. The trim removed 2 bases at V and 8 bases at J, leaving 7 bases unmatched. CDR1 MNHNS and CDR2 SASEGT come from the germline V gene. Here the CDR3 DNA reads TGTGCCAGCAGTGAACCGGGACAGGATCTCGGCTACACCTTC. Translating it yields CASSEPGQDLGYTF.

This chain links TRBV13 with TRBJ2-7; TRBD2 agrees at 13 bases. The trim removed 1 base at V and 0 bases at J, leaving 6 bases unmatched. Germline CDR1 and CDR2: PRHDT and FYEKMQ (reference sequence). The CDR3 sequence is 18 residues long. The CDR3 region has the DNA TGTGCCAGCAGCTTAGTCACTAGCGGGAGGGATTCCTCCTACGAGCAGTACTTC. Its protein product is CASSLVTSGRDSSYEQYF.